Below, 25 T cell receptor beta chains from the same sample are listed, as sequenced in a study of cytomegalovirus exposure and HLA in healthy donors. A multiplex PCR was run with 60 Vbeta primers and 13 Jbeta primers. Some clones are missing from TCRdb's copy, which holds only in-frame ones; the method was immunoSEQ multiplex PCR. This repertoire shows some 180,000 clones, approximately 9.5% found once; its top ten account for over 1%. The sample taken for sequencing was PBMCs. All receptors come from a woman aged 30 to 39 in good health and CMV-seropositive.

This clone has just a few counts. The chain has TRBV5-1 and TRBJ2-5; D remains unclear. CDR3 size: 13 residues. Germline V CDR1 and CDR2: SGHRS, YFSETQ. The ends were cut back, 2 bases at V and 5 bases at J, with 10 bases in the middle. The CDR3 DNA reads TGCGCCAGCAGCTTATCTAGGTTGGAGACCCAGTACTTC. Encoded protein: CASSLSRLETQYF.

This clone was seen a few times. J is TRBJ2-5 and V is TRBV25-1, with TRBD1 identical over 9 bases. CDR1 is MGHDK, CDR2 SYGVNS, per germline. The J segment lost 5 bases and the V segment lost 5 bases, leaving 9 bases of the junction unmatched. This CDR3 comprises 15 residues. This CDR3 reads CASSPLGTGTETQYF. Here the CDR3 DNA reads TGTGCCAGCAGTCCTTTGGGGACAGGGACGGAGACCCAGTACTTC.

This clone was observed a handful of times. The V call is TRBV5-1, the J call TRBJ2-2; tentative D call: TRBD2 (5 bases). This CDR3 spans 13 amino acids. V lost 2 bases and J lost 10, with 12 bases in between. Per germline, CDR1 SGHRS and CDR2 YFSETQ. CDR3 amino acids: CASSLAASMELFF. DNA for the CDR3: TGCGCCAGCAGCTTAGCGGCCTCAATGGAGCTGTTTTTT. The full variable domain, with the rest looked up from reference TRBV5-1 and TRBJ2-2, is KAGVTQTPRYLIKTRGQQVTLSCSPISGHRSVSWYQQTPGQGLQFLFEYFSETQRNKGNFPGRFSGRQFSNSRSEMNVSTLELGDSALYLCASSLAASMELFFGEGSRLTVL.

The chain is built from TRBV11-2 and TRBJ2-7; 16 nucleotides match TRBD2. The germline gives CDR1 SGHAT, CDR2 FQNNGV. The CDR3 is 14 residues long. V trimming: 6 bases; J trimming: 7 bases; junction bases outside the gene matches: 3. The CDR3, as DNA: TGTGCCAGCAGAGGGACTAGCGGGAGGGGGGAGCAGTACTTC. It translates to CASRGTSGRGEQYF.

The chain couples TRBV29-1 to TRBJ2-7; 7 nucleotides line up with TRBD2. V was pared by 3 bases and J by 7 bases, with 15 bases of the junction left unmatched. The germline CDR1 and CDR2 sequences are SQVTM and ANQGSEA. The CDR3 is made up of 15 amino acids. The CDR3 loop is CSVDGVGRRGGEQYF. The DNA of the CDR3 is TGCAGCGTTGATGGGGTGGGACGGAGGGGAGGGGAGCAGTACTTC.

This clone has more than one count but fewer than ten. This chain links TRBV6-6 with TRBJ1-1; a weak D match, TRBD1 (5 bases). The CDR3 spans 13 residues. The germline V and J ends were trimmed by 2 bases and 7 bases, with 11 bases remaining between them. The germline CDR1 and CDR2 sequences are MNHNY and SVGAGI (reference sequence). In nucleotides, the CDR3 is TGTGCCAGCAGTTACGCAGGGAGGGGTGAAGCTTTCTTT. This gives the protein CASSYAGRGEAFF.

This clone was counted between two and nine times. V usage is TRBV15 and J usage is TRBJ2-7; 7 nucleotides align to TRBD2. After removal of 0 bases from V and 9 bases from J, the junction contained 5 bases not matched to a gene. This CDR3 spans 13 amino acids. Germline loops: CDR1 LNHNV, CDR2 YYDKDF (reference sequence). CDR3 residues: CATSRDRGRGQYF. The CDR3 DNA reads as TGTGCCACCAGCAGAGATCGTGGGAGGGGGCAGTACTTC. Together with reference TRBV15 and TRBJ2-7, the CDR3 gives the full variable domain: DAMVIQNPRYQVTQFGKPVTLSCSQTLNHNVMYWYQQKSSQAPKLLFHYYDKDFNNEADTPDNFQSRRPNTSFCFLDIRSPGLGDTAMYLCATSRDRGRGQYFGPGTRLTVT.

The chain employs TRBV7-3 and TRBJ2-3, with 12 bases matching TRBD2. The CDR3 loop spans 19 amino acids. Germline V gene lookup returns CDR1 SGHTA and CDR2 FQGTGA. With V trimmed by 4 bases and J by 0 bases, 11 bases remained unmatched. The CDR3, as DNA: TGTGCCAGCAGCTCCTCTCTCCTAGCGGGAGGGCCTAGCACAGATACGCAGTATTTT. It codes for CASSSSLLAGGPSTDTQYF.

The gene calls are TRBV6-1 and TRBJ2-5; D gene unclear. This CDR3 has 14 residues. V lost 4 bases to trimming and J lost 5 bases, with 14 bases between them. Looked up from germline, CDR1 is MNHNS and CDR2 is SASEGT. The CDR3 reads CASSASRAVETQYF. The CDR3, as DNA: TGTGCCAGCAGTGCCTCGCGCGCCGTGGAGACCCAGTACTTC.

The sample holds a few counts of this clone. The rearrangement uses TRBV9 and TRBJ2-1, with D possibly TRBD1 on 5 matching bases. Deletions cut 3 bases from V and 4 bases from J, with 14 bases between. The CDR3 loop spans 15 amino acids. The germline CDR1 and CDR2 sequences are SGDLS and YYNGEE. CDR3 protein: CASSERTGFYNEQFF. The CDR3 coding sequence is TGTGCCAGCAGCGAGCGTACAGGATTTTACAATGAGCAGTTCTTC.

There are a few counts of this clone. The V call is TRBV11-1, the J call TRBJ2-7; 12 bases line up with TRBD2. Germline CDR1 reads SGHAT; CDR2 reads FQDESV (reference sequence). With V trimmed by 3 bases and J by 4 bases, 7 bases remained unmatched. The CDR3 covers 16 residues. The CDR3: CASSFPTSGRPYEQYF. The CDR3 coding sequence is TGTGCCAGCAGCTTCCCGACTAGCGGGAGACCTTACGAGCAGTACTTC.

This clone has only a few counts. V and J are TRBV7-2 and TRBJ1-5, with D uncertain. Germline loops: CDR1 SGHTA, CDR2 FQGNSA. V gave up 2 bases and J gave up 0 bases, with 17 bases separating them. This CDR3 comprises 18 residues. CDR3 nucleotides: TGTGCCAGCAGCTTAAAGGTCTACGGGATACTTAGCAATCAGCCCCAGCATTTT. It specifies CASSLKVYGILSNQPQHF.

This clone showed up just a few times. The DNA for the CDR3 is TGTGCCAGCAGTCCCAGCGGGAGGGCCCGAGAGACCCAGTACTTC. Protein product: CASSPSGRARETQYF. The V gene is TRBV9, the J gene TRBJ2-5, with 10 bases fitting TRBD2. The CDR3 contains 15 residues. Germline trimming cut 5 bases from V and 4 bases from J; bases unmatched to any gene: 8. The germline gives CDR1 SGDLS, CDR2 YYNGEE.

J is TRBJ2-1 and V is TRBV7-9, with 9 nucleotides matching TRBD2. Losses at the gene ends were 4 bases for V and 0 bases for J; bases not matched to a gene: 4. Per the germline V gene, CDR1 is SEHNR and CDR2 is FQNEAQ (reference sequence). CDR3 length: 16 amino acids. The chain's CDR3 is CASSSPAGGSYNEQFF. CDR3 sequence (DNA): TGTGCCAGCAGCTCTCCAGCGGGAGGCTCCTACAATGAGCAGTTCTTC. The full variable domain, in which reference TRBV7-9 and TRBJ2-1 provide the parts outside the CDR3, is DTGVSQNPRHKITKRGQNVTFRCDPISEHNRLYWYRQTLGQGPEFLTYFQNEAQLEKSRLLSDRFSAERPKGSFSTLEIQRTEQGDSAMYLCASSSPAGGSYNEQFFGPGTRLTVL.

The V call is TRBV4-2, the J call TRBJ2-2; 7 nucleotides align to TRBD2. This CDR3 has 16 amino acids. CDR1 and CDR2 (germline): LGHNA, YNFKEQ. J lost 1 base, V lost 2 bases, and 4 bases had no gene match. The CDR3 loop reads CASSQSGTWNTGELFF. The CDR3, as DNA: TGTGCCAGCAGCCAAAGCGGGACCTGGAACACCGGGGAGCTGTTTTTT.

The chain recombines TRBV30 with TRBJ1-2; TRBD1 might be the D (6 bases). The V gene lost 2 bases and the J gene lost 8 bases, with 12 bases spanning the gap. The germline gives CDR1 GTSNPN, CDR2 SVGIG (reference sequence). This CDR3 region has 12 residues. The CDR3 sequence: CAWSPQGYGYTF. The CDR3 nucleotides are TGTGCCTGGAGTCCACAGGGTTACGGCTACACCTTC.

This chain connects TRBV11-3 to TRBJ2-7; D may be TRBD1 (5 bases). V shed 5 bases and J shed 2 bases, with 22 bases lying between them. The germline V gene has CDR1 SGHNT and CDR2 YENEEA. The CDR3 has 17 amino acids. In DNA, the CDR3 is TGTGCCAGCAGCCCCTATCCCGGACACGGTCCTCCCTACGAGCAGTACTTC. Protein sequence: CASSPYPGHGPPYEQYF. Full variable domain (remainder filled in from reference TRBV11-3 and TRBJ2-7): EAGVVQSPRYKIIEKKQPVAFWCNPISGHNTLYWYLQNLGQGPELLIRYENEEAVDDSQLPKDRFSAERLKGVDSTLKIQPAELGDSAVYLCASSPYPGHGPPYEQYFGPGTRLTVT.

DNA of the CDR3: TGTGCCAGCAGCCCCCCAGGACTAGCGGGAAAGGGTACGCAGTATTTT. Encoded protein: CASSPPGLAGKGTQYF. The rearrangement uses TRBV14 and TRBJ2-3, with 12 positions matching TRBD2. This CDR3 comprises 16 residues. Trimming cost V 4 bases and J 8 bases; bases outside gene matches: 10. Germline loops: CDR1 SGHDN, CDR2 FVKESK.

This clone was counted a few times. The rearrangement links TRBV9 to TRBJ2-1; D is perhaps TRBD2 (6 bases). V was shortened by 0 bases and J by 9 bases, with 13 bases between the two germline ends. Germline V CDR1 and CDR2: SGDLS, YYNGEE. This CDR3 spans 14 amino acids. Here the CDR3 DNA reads TGTGCCAGCAGCGTAGAGGAGGGCCAGGTTGAGCAGTTCTTC. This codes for CASSVEEGQVEQFF.

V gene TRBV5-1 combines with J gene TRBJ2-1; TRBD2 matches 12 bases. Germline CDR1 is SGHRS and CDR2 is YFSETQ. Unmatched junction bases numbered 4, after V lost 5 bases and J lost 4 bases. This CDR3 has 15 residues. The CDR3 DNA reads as TGCGCCAGCAGGCTAGCGGGAGGGTCTTACAATGAGCAGTTCTTC. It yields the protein CASRLAGGSYNEQFF.

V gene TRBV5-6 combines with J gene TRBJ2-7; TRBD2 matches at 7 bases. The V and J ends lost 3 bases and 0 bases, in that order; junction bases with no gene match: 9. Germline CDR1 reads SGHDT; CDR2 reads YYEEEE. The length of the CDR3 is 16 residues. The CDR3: CASSSRGSGFSYEQYF. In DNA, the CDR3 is TGTGCCAGCAGCTCACGGGGTAGCGGGTTCTCCTACGAGCAGTACTTC.

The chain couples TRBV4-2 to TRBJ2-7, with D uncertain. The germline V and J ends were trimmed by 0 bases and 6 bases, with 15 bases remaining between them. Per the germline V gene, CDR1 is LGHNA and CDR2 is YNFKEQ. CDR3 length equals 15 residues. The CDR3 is CASSQDLAYELEQYF. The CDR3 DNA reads TGTGCCAGCAGCCAAGATCTCGCCTACGAACTCGAGCAGTACTTC.

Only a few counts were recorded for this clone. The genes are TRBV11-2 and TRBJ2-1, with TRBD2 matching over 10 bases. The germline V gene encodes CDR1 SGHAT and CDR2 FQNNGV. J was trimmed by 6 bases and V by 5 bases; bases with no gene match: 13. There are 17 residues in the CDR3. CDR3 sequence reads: CASSTTVGSGRPNEQFF. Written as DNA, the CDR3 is TGTGCCAGCAGCACAACCGTGGGTAGCGGGAGGCCCAATGAGCAGTTCTTC.

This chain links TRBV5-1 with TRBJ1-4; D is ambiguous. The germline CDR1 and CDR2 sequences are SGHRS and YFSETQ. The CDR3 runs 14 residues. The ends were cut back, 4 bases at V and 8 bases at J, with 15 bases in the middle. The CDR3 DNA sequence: TGCGCCAGCAGCATGGCTGGGCTTCGGGAAAAACTGTTTTTT. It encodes CASSMAGLREKLFF.

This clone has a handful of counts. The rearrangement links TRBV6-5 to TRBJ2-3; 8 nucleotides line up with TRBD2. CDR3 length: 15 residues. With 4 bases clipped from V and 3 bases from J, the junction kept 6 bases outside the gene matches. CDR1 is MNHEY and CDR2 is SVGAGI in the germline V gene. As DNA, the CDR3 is TGTGCCAGCAGTTTCTCGGGACTAGTGACAGATACGCAGTATTTT. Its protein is CASSFSGLVTDTQYF.